A single sample gave rise to the 23 T cell receptor beta chains below, sequenced in a study of T cell repertoires in cytomegalovirus infection. TCRdb re-derived calls from the reads in MiXCR, one entry per CDR3 protein. The sample consists of 68,000 or so distinct CDR3 sequences, approximately 22% of them appearing once. These receptors' antigens are unknown. Sequencing input: PBMCs, sequenced either directly or after in vitro stimulation (not recorded which). Receptors were obtained from a human donor in good health (CMV status not recorded). Some clones in this sample may be carry-over from other donors' samples.

This clonotype was picked up a small number of times. The CDR3 DNA sequence: TGTGCCAGCAGTTTGAGCGGGAGGGCCTACGAGCAGTACGTC. This encodes CASSLSGRAYEQYV. V gene TRBV12-3 or TRBV12-4 combines with J gene TRBJ2-7, with TRBD2 matching 10 bases. The CDR3 length is 14 residues. V trimming: 3 bases; J trimming: 2 bases; junction bases outside the gene matches: 1.

The table lists this clonotype with a few counts. This chain links TRBV2 with TRBJ2-1, with 13 bases lining up with TRBD2. The junction had 7 bases not matched to a gene; V was cut back by 7 bases and J by 7 bases. This CDR3 is 15 amino acids long. CDR1 and CDR2 (germline): SNHLY, FYNNEI. Here the CDR3 reads CASKPLAGGPNEQFF. As DNA, the CDR3 is TGTGCCAGCAAACCACTAGCGGGAGGGCCTAATGAGCAGTTCTTC.

The rearrangement uses TRBV28 and TRBJ2-7, with 8 bases fitting TRBD1. Germline CDR1 MDHEN, CDR2 SYDVKM. The ends lost 5 bases at V and 4 bases at J; junction bases unmatched: 10. This CDR3 is built from 15 residues. The CDR3 region has the DNA TGTGCCAGCAGTCGTGAGGGGCAGGGGGCGTACGAGCAGTACTTC. This sequence encodes CASSREGQGAYEQYF.

This chain joins TRBV19 and TRBJ1-5; perhaps TRBD1 as D (5 bases). Germline V CDR1 and CDR2: LNHDA, SQIVND (reference sequence). The CDR3 extends over 17 amino acids. V lost 7 bases to trimming and J lost 6 bases, with 25 bases between them. DNA of the CDR3: TGTGCCAGTAATCCCGGGATGCGACTTGGGGGAAGTCAGCCCCAGCATTTT. Residues: CASNPGMRLGGSQPQHF.

This clonotype was seen a few times. This may come from a read error, since a much larger clone is one base off. The V and J genes are TRBV11-3 and TRBJ2-6; D is ambiguous. The germline CDR1 and CDR2 sequences are SGHNT and YENEEA. Trimming cost V 1 base and J 0 bases, with 4 bases left between them. The CDR3 has 15 amino acids. CDR3 DNA: TGTGCCAGCAGCTTAGGGGGCTCTGGGGCCAACGTCCTGACTTTC. This translates into CASSLGGSGANVLTF.

In DNA, the CDR3 is TGTGCCAGCAGTCAAAGGCCCGGACAGGGACTCTATGGCTACACCTTC. It translates to CASSQRPGQGLYGYTF. This chain links TRBV3-1 with TRBJ1-2, with TRBD1 matching over 8 bases. The CDR3 covers 16 residues. Germline V gene lookup returns CDR1 LGHDT and CDR2 YNNKEL (reference sequence). V lost 6 bases and J lost 4; bases outside the gene matches: 13.

This clonotype was seen ten or more times. The genes are TRBV7-2 and TRBJ1-5; a possible D gene is TRBD1 (5 bases). The CDR3 has 15 amino acids. Germline CDR1 is SGHTA and CDR2 is FQGNSA. V was shortened by 5 bases and J by 8 bases, with 19 bases between the two germline ends. The CDR3 DNA sequence: TGTGCCAGCAGCCCCGGGGGGTGGGGGATGGAGCCCCAGCATTTT. Translation gives CASSPGGWGMEPQHF.

The V call is TRBV27, the J call TRBJ2-1; TRBD1 aligns across 8 bases. The V segment lost 6 bases and the J segment 8 bases; nucleotides outside the gene matches: 12. The CDR3 length is 15 residues. Germline assignment: CDR1 MNHEY and CDR2 SMNVEV (reference sequence). The CDR3 here is CASSPPDRVSDEQFF. The DNA of the CDR3 is TGTGCCAGCAGCCCTCCGGACAGGGTAAGCGATGAGCAGTTCTTC.

This clonotype has only a few counts. The genes are TRBV5-6 and TRBJ1-1, with TRBD1 matching 8 bases. Germline V gene sequence: CDR1 SGHDT, CDR2 YYEEEE. V trimming: 3 bases; J trimming: 4 bases; junction bases outside the gene matches: 5. The CDR3 is made up of 14 amino acids. CDR3 region: CASSWQGAGTEAFF. CDR3 bases: TGTGCCAGCAGCTGGCAGGGGGCTGGCACTGAAGCTTTCTTT.

The table lists this clonotype with a few counts. This chain links TRBV11-2 with TRBJ2-2, with no clear D. The CDR3 totals 12 residues. Between the trimmed V and J ends, which lost 5 bases and 9 bases, there was a span of 10 bases. The germline gives CDR1 SGHAT, CDR2 FQNNGV. The CDR3 DNA follows: TGTGCCAGCAGCCCTGGACGGAGGGAGCTGTTTTTT. Its translation is CASSPGRRELFF.

This clonotype was counted only a few times. The chain links TRBV6-6 to TRBJ2-3; 14 positions agree with TRBD2. The germline CDR1 and CDR2 sequences are MNHNY and SVGAGI (reference sequence). The CDR3 runs to 17 residues. The V segment lost 3 bases and the J segment 6 bases; nucleotides outside the gene matches: 8. In nucleotides, the CDR3 is TGTGCCAGCAGTTATCCGGGGACTAGCGGGAGTAGGGATACGCAGTATTTT. As protein: CASSYPGTSGSRDTQYF.

This clonotype came up many times. The CDR3 nucleotides are TGTGCCAGTAGTATAAGGTCGGGACAATCTTTGTACAATGAGCAGTTCTTC. Translated, it gives CASSIRSGQSLYNEQFF. The chain uses TRBV19 and TRBJ2-1; D perhaps matches TRBD1 (6 bases). Trimming stripped 2 bases from V and 4 bases from J, with 18 bases between. The CDR3 runs to 17 residues. Germline V gene lookup returns CDR1 LNHDA and CDR2 SQIVND (reference sequence).

This clonotype was recorded many times. V usage is TRBV7-2 and J usage is TRBJ2-5; D call uncertain. Trimming took off 2 bases at V and 3 bases at J, with 1 base between the two ends. The CDR3 sequence is 11 residues long. Per the germline V gene, CDR1 is SGHTA and CDR2 is FQGNSA. The CDR3 is CASSLKETQYF. The CDR3, as DNA: TGTGCCAGCAGCTTAAAAGAGACCCAGTACTTC.

This clonotype appeared many times. This chain links TRBV7-6 with TRBJ2-2; maybe TRBD2 (6 bases). The germline CDR1 and CDR2 sequences are SGHVS and FNYEAQ. CDR3 size: 12 residues. Trimming removed 8 bases at V and 5 bases at J, with 9 bases between. The CDR3 bases are TGTGCCAGCGGAGGGGCGACCGGGGAGCTGTTTTTT. Translating gives CASGGATGELFF.

The rearrangement links TRBV7-9 to TRBJ1-2; D is undetermined. V was cut by 2 bases and J by 8 bases, with 9 bases left in between. CDR3 length: 12 residues. In germline, CDR1 is SEHNR, CDR2 FQNEAQ (reference sequence). CDR3 amino acids: CASSLKNRGYTF. The CDR3 DNA is TGTGCCAGCAGCTTAAAAAATCGCGGCTACACCTTC.

This clonotype has at least ten counts. The V call is TRBV7-2, the J call TRBJ2-3, with 13 bases lining up with TRBD2. J was trimmed by 1 base and V by 1 base; bases with no gene match: 8. CDR3 size: 19 residues. Germline lookup yields CDR1 SGHTA and CDR2 FQGNSA. CDR3 sequence reads: CASSLVLAGGPVGTDTQYF. The CDR3 coding sequence is TGTGCCAGCAGCTTAGTACTAGCGGGAGGGCCTGTCGGCACAGATACGCAGTATTTT.

Regarding this clonotype: This is likely a read error, given that the CDR3 carries no conserved phenylalanine or tryptophan at its end. The genes are TRBV7-2 and TRBJ2-1; TRBD2 matches at 10 bases. Germline-derived CDR1 and CDR2 are SGHTA and FQGNSA. CDR3 size: 15 residues. V trimming: 6 bases; J trimming: 6 bases; junction bases outside the gene matches: 8. In DNA form, the CDR3 reads TGTGCCAGCAGTCCTAGCGGGAGTTTTGGCAATGAGCAGTTCCTC. As protein: CASSPSGSFGNEQFL.

This chain connects TRBV6-6 to TRBJ2-7; TRBD1 matches at 7 bases. This CDR3 contains 11 residues. Trimming took 4 bases from V and 7 from J; bases not matched to a gene: 1. Germline V gene sequence: CDR1 MNHNY, CDR2 SVGAGI (reference sequence). The CDR3 DNA reads TGTGCCAGCAGTTCCAGGGGGGAGCAGTACTTC. It encodes CASSSRGEQYF.

This clonotype was seen more than once but under ten times. The V and J genes are TRBV7-2 and TRBJ1-2, with TRBD1 matching 8 bases. The CDR3 is made up of 17 amino acids. CDR1 is SGHTA and CDR2 is FQGNSA in the germline V gene. V gave up 1 base and J gave up 7 bases; unmatched junction bases: 14. This CDR3 is CASSLDSSRTGSFGYTF. The CDR3 DNA reads TGTGCCAGCAGCTTAGATTCTTCGAGGACAGGGAGCTTTGGCTACACCTTC.

This sequence joins TRBV7-9 and TRBJ2-5; no firm D call. Germline CDR1 reads SEHNR; CDR2 reads FQNEAQ (reference sequence). There are 15 residues in the CDR3. Trimming left V 1 base short and J 5 bases short, with 14 bases between. The CDR3 nucleotides are TGTGCCAGCAGCTTAGGGAGATTGATTGCGGAGACCCAGTACTTC. Translated, it gives CASSLGRLIAETQYF.

This clonotype was detected ten times or more. The gene calls are TRBV7-2 and TRBJ2-5, with no clear D. The germline V and J ends were trimmed by 5 bases and 0 bases, with 16 bases remaining between them. Germline V gives CDR1 SGHTA, CDR2 FQGNSA. The length of the CDR3 is 16 residues. CDR3 sequence: CASSEGGPRHQETQYF. CDR3 in DNA: TGTGCCAGCAGCGAAGGTGGGCCGAGACACCAAGAGACCCAGTACTTC.

A remark on this clonotype: An end of the junction does not agree with germline; a read error may underlie this. V and J are TRBV7-2 and TRBJ2-1; unclear D gene. The length of the CDR3 is 13 residues. CDR1 is SGHTA, CDR2 FQGNSA, per germline. The CDR3 DNA reads TGTGCCAGCAGCTTAGCAGACCTGAAACCCTTAATCTTC. Its protein is CASSLADLKPLIF.

This rearrangement joins TRBV5-1 to TRBJ1-1, with TRBD1 matching 7 bases. This CDR3 is built from 13 residues. The germline gives CDR1 SGHRS, CDR2 YFSETQ. Trimming at V came to 5 bases and at J to 4 bases, leaving 5 bases not matched to a gene. The DNA of the CDR3 is TGCGCCAGCAGTTATACAGGGGTCACTGAAGCTTTCTTT. It yields the protein CASSYTGVTEAFF.